This passage covers 3 T cell receptor beta chains from one sample sequenced in a study of blood T cell repertoires in COVID-19. The method was immunoSEQ multiplex PCR; TCRdb's version includes in-frame clones alone and lacks a portion of them. The sample includes roughly 240,000 clones, 83% seen only once; the top ten take 3% to 4.5%. Sample: PBMCs or T cells enriched from blood (not recorded which). Source of these receptors: a woman between 35 and 50 years old who had been exposed to COVID-19.

The CDR3: CASSLFGQNTEAFF. DNA of the CDR3: TGCGCCAGCAGCTTGTTTGGGCAGAACACTGAAGCTTTCTTT. The chain couples TRBV5-1 to TRBJ1-1; D not resolved. The CDR3 covers 14 residues. The germline CDR1 and CDR2 sequences are SGHRS and YFSETQ. V gave up 1 base and J gave up 1 base, with 8 bases separating them. The full variable domain, with the rest looked up from reference TRBV5-1 and TRBJ1-1, is KAGVTQTPRYLIKTRGQQVTLSCSPISGHRSVSWYQQTPGQGLQFLFEYFSETQRNKGNFPGRFSGRQFSNSRSEMNVSTLELGDSALYLCASSLFGQNTEAFFGQGTRLTVV.

The chain employs TRBV27 and TRBJ2-2; D is unclear. The length of the CDR3 is 13 residues. V was pared by 5 bases and J by 0 bases, with 4 bases between. CDR1 and CDR2 (germline): MNHEY, SMNVEV (reference sequence). This CDR3 reads CASSVTNTGELFF. The CDR3 DNA is TGTGCCAGCAGTGTAACGAACACCGGGGAGCTGTTTTTT.

V gene TRBV24-1 combines with J gene TRBJ1-5; TRBD1 aligns across 7 bases. V shed 4 bases and J 5 bases; nucleotides not matched to a gene: 7. This CDR3 is built from 15 residues. Germline V gene data show CDR1 as KGHDR and CDR2 as SFDVKD. The CDR3 coding sequence is TGTGCCACCAGTGACAACAGGGGTACGGATCAGCCCCAGCATTTT. This translates into CATSDNRGTDQPQHF.